The sequence of this TCR beta chain was determined in a study of shared clonotypes between healthy human individuals. Findings and limits, study-wide: What naive subsets generally showed was a larger estimated richness than memory subsets showed. With four donors compared, 4% to 5% of naive CD4 clonotypes were shared.

Assay: immunoSEQ multiplex PCR; the TCRdb copy retains only in-frame clones and omits some. This table has 450,000 to 700,000 clones, around 95% appearing once. Germline values: CDR1 LNHDA, CDR2 SQIVND (reference sequence). This CDR3 has 15 residues. V was trimmed by 5 bases and J by 3 bases, leaving 15 bases between them. Naive CD8 cells, CD45RO-negative and positively selected for CCR7, excluded terminally differentiated effector memory CD45RA+ cells. As regards this clone: Its specificity is unknown.

The sample consisted of naive CD8+ T cells sorted from blood. The TCR comes from a woman under 40 in good health. J is TRBJ2-3 and V is TRBV19, with D possibly being TRBD1 (5 bases). In DNA form, the CDR3 reads TGTGCCAGTAGTTCGGACATAAGCCCTACAGATACGCAGTATTTT. This encodes CASSSDISPTDTQYF.